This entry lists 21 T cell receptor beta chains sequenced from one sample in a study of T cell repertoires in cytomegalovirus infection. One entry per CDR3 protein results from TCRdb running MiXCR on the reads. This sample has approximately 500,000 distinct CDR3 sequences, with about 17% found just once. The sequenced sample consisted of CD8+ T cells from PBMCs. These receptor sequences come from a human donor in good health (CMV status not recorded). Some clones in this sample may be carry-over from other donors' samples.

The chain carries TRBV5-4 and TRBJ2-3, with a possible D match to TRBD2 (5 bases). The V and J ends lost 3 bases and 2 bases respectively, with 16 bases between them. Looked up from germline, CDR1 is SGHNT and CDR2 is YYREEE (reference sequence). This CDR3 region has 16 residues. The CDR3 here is CASSWRTLGNTDTQYF. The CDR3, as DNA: TGTGCCAGCAGCTGGAGGACTCTGGGGAACACAGATACGCAGTATTTT.

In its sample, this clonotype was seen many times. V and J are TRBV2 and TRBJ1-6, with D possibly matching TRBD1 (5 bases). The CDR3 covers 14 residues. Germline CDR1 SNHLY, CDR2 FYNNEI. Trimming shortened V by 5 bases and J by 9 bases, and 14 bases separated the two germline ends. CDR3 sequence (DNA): TGTGCCAGCAGTTACGGGGACGGGGGTTCACCCCTCCACTTT. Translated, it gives CASSYGDGGSPLHF.

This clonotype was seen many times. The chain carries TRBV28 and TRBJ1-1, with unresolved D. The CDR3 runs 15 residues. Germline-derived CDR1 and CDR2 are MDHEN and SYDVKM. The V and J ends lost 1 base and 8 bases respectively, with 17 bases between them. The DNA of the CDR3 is TGTGCCAGCAGTTTATTCGCCAGCTTGCCCGGGGAAGCTTTCTTT. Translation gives CASSLFASLPGEAFF. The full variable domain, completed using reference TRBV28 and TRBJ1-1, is DVKVTQSSRYLVKRTGEKVFLECVQDMDHENMFWYRQDPGLGLRLIYFSYDVKMKEKGDIPEGYSVSREKKERFSLILESASTNQTSMYLCASSLFASLPGEAFFGQGTRLTVV.

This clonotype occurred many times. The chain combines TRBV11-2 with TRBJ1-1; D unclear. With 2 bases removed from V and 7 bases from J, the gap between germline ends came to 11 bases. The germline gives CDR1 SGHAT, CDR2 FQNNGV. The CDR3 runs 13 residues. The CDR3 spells CASSLWLSDEAFF. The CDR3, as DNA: TGTGCCAGCAGCTTATGGCTGTCGGATGAAGCTTTCTTT.

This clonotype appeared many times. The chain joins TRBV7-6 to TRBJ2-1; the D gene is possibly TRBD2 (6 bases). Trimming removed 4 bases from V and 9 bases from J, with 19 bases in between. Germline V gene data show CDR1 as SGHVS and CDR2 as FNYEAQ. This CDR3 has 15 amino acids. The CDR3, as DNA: TGTGCCAGCAGCTCGGGGACTTTGGGGATGGGTGAGCAGTTCTTC. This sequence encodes CASSSGTLGMGEQFF.

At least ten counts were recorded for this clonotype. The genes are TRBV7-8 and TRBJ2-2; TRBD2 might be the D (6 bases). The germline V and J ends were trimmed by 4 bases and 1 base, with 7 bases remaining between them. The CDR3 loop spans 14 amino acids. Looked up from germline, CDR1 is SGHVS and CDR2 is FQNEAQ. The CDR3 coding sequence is TGTGCCAGCAGCTCCGGGGGGAACACCGGGGAGCTGTTTTTT. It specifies CASSSGGNTGELFF.

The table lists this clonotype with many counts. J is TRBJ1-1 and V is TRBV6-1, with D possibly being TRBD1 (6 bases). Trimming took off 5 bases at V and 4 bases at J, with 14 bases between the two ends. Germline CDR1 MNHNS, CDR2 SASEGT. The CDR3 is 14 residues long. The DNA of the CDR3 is TGTGCCAGCAGTTATGGGGAAGGGGGCACTGAAGCTTTCTTT. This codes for CASSYGEGGTEAFF.

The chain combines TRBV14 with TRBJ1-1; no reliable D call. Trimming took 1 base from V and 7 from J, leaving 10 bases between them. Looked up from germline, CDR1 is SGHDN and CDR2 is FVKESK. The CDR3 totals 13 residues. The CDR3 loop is CASSQGIQSEAFF. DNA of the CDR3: TGTGCCAGCAGCCAAGGGATCCAGAGTGAAGCTTTCTTT.

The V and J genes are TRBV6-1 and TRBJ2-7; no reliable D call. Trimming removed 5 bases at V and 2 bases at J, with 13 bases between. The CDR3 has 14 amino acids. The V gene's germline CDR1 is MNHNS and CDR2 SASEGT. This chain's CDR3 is CASSYTERTYEQYF. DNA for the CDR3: TGTGCCAGCAGTTACACCGAACGGACCTACGAGCAGTACTTC.

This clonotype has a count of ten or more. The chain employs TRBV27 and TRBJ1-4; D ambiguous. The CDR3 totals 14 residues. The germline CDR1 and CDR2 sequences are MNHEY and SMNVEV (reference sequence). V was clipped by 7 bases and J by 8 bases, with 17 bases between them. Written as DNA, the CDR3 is TGTGCCAGCACGACGGCCGGAGGGTGGGAAAAACTGTTTTTT. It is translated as CASTTAGGWEKLFF.

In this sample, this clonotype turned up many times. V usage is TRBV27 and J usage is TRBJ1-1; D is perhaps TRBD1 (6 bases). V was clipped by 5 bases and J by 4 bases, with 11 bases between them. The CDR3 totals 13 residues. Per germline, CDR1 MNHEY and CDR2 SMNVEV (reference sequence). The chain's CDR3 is CASSPWGATEAFF. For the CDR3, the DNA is TGTGCCAGCAGTCCTTGGGGGGCCACTGAAGCTTTCTTT.

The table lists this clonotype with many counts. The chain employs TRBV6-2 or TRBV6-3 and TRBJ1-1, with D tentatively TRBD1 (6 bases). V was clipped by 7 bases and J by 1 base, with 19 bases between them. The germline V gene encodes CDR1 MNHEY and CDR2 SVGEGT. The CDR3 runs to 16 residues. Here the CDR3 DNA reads TGTGCCAGCATCCCGCGGTACAGGGCCTCGAACACTGAAGCTTTCTTT. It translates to CASIPRYRASNTEAFF.

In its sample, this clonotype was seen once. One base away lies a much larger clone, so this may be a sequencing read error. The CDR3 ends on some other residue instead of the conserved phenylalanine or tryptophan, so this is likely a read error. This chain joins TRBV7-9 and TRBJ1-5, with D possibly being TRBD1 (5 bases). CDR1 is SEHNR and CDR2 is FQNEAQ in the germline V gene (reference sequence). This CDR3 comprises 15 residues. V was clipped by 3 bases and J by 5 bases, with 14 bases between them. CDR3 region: CASSFSIGAHQPQHS. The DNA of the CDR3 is TGTGCCAGCAGCTTTAGTATAGGGGCCCATCAGCCCCAGCATTCT.

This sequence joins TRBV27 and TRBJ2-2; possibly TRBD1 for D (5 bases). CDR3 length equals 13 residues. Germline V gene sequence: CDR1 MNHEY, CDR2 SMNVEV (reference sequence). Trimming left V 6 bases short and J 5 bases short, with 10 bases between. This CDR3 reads CASSLRVTGELFF. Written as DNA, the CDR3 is TGTGCCAGCAGCCTCAGGGTTACCGGGGAGCTGTTTTTT.

The CDR3 DNA is TGCAGCGTTGAAGAGGCCCACTATGGCTACACCTTC. Translation gives CSVEEAHYGYTF. The chain recombines TRBV29-1 with TRBJ1-2; D ambiguous. Trimming removed 0 bases from V and 3 bases from J, with 5 bases in between. Germline V gives CDR1 SQVTM, CDR2 ANQGSEA. The CDR3 extends over 12 amino acids. The full variable domain, with the rest looked up from reference TRBV29-1 and TRBJ1-2, is SAVISQKPSRDICQRGTSLTIQCQVDSQVTMMFWYRQQPGQSLTLIATANQGSEATYESGFVIDKFPISRPNLTFSTLTVSNMSPEDSSIYLCSVEEAHYGYTFGSGTRLTVV.

CDR3: CASSPEEGYYGYTF. The DNA for the CDR3 is TGTGCCAGCAGCCCGGAGGAGGGTTACTATGGCTACACCTTC. V and J are TRBV5-6 and TRBJ1-2; D ambiguous. The CDR3 extends over 14 amino acids. V lost 4 bases and J 3 bases, leaving 13 bases between the germline ends. CDR1 and CDR2 from the germline V gene are SGHDT and YYEEEE.

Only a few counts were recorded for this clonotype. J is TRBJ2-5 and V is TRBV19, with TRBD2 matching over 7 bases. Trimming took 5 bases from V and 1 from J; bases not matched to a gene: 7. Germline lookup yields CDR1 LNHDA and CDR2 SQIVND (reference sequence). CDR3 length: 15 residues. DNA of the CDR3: TGTGCCAGTAGTTTGGGACTAAGGAGCCAAGAGACCCAGTACTTC. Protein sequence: CASSLGLRSQETQYF.

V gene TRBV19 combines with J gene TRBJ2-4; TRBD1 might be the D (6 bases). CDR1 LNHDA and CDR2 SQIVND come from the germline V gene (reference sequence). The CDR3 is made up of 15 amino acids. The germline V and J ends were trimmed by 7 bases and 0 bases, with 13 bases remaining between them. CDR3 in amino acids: CASTRGILAKNIQYF. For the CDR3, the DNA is TGTGCCAGTACTAGGGGGATTCTAGCCAAAAACATTCAGTACTTC. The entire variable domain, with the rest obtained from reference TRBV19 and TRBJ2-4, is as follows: DGGITQSPKYLFRKEGQNVTLSCEQNLNHDAMYWYRQDPGQGLRLIYYSQIVNDFQKGDIAEGYSVSREKKESFPLTVTSAQKNPTAFYLCASTRGILAKNIQYFGAGTRLSVL.

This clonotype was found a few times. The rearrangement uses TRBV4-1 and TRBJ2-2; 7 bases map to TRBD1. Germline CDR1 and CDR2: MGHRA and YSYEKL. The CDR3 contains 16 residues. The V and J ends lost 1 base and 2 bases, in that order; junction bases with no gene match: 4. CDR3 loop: CASSQVGTANTGELFF. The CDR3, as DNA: TGCGCCAGCAGCCAAGTAGGGACAGCCAACACCGGGGAGCTGTTTTTT.

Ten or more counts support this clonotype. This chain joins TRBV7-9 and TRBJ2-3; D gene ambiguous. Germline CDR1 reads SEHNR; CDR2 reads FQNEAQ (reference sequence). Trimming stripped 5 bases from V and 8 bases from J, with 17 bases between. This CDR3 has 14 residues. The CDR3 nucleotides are TGTGCCAGCAGCGGGCCCTTCCCAACAAGTACGCAGTATTTT. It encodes CASSGPFPTSTQYF.

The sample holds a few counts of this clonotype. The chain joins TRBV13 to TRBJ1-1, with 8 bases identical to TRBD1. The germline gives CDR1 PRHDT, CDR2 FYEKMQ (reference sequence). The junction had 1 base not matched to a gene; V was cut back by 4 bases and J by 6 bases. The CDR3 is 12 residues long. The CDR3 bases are TGTGCCAGCAGCTGGGGACAGGCTGAAGCTTTCTTT. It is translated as CASSWGQAEAFF.